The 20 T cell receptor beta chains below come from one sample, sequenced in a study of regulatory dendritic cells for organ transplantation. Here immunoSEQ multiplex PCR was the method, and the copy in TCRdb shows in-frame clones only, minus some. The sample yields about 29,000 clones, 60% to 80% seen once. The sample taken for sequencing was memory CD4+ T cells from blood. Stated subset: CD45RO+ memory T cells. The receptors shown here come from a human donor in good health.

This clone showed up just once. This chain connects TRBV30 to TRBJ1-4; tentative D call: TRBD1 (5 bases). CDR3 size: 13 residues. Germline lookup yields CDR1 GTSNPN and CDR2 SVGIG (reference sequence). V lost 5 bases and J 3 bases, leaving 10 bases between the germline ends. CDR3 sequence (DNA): TGTGCCTGGGGGGGACGTTCTAATGAAAAACTGTTTTTT. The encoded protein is CAWGGRSNEKLFF.

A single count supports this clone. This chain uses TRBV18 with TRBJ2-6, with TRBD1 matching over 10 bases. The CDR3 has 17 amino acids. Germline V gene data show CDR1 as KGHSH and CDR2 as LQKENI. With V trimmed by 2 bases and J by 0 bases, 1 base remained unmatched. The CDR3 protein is CASSPGQGGSGANVLTF. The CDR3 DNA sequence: TGTGCCAGCTCACCAGGACAGGGGGGCTCTGGGGCCAACGTCCTGACTTTC.

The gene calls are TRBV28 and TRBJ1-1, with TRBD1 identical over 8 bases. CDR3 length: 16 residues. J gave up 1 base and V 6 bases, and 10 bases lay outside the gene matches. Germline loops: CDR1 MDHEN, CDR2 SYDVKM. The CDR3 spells CASSPWRTGTNTEAFF. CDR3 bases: TGTGCCAGCAGCCCCTGGCGGACAGGGACGAACACTGAAGCTTTCTTT.

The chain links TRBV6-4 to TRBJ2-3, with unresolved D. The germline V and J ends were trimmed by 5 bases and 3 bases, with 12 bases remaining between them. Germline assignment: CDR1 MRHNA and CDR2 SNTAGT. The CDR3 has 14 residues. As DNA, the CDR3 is TGTGCCAGCAGTCCCGGCCAAGGAACAGATACGCAGTATTTT. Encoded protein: CASSPGQGTDTQYF.

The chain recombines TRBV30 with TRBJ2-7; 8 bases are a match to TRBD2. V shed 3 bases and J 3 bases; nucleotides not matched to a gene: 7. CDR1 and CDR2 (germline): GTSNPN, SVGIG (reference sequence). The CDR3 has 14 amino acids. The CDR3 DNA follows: TGTGCCTGGAGGAAAGTAGCGGGGAGCTACGAGCAGTACTTC. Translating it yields CAWRKVAGSYEQYF. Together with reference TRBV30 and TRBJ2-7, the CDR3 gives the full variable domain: SQTIHQWPATLVQPVGSPLSLECTVEGTSNPNLYWYRQAAGRGLQLLFYSVGIGQISSEVPQNLSASRPQDRQFILSSKKLLLSDSGFYLCAWRKVAGSYEQYFGPGTRLTVT.

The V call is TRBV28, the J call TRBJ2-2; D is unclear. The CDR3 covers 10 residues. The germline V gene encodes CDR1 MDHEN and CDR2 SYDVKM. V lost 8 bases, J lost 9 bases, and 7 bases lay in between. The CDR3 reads CASGRRELFF. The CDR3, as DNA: TGTGCCAGCGGACGGCGGGAGCTGTTTTTT.

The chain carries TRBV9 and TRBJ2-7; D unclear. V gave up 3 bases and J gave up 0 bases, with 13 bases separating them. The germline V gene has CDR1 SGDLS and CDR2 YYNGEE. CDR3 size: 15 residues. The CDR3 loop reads CASSASLFSSYEQYF. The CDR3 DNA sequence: TGTGCCAGCAGCGCCTCTTTATTCAGCTCCTACGAGCAGTACTTC.

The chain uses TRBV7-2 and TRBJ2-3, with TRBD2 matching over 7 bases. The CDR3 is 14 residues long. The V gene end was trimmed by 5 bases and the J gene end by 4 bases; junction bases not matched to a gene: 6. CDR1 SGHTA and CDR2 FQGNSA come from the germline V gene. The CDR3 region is CASSREASADTQYF. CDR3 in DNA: TGTGCCAGCAGCCGGGAGGCTAGCGCAGATACGCAGTATTTT.

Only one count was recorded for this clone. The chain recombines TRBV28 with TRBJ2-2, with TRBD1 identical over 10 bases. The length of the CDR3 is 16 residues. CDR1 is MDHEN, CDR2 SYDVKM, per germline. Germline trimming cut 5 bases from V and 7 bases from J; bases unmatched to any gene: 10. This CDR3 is CASSTTRQGADGELFF. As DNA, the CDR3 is TGTGCCAGCAGTACCACTCGACAGGGGGCGGACGGGGAGCTGTTTTTT.

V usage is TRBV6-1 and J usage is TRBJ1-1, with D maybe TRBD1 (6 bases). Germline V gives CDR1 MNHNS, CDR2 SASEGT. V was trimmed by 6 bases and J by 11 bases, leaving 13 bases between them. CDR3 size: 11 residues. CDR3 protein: CASSQGIGAFF. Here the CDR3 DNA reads TGTGCCAGCAGCCAGGGGATCGGGGCTTTCTTT.

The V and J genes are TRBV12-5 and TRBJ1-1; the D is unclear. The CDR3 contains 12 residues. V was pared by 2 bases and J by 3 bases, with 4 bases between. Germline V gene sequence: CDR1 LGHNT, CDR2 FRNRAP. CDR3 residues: CASGLRDTEAFF. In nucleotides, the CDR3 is TGTGCTAGTGGTTTGAGGGACACTGAAGCTTTCTTT.

The CDR3 reads CASSESAGAGYEQYF. The CDR3 coding sequence is TGCGCCAGCAGTGAGTCCGCAGGGGCCGGCTACGAGCAGTACTTC. V and J are TRBV10-2 and TRBJ2-7, with D possibly matching TRBD1 (6 bases). This CDR3 spans 15 amino acids. Per germline, CDR1 WSHSY and CDR2 SAAADI. Trimming took 0 bases from V and 3 from J, leaving 12 bases between them.

The CDR3 DNA sequence: TGTGCCAGCAGCCTACAGGCCTTTAACTATGGCTACACCTTC. This sequence encodes CASSLQAFNYGYTF. The chain recombines TRBV5-8 with TRBJ1-2, with D maybe TRBD1 (5 bases). The CDR3 length is 14 residues. CDR1 and CDR2 (germline): SGHTS, YDEGEE. V was shortened by 4 bases and J by 1 base, with 11 bases between the two germline ends.

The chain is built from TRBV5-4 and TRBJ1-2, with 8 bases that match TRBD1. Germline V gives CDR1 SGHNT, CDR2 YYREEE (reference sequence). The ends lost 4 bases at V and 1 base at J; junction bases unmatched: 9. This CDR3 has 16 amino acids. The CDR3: CASSRQGQGLNYGYTF. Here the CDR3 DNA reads TGTGCCAGCAGCCGACAAGGACAGGGCCTTAACTATGGCTACACCTTC.

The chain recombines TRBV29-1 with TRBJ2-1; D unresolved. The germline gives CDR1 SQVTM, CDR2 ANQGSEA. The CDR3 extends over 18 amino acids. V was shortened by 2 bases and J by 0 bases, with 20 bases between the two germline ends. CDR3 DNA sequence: TGCAGCGTTGAAAATGCCTATTACGTATATGGCTCCTACAATGAGCAGTTCTTC. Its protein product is CSVENAYYVYGSYNEQFF.

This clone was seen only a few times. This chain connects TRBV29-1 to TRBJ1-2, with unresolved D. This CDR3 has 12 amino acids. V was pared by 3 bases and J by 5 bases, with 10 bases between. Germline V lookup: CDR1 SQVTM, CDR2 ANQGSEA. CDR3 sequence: CSVETAVYGYTF. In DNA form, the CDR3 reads TGCAGCGTTGAGACGGCAGTTTATGGCTACACCTTC.

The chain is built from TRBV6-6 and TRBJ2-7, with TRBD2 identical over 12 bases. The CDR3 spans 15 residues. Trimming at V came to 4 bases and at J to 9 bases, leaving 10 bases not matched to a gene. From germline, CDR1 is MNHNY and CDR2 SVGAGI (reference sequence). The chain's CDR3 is CASSSLAGGSGVQYF. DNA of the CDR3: TGTGCCAGCAGTTCACTAGCGGGAGGATCGGGCGTGCAGTACTTC.

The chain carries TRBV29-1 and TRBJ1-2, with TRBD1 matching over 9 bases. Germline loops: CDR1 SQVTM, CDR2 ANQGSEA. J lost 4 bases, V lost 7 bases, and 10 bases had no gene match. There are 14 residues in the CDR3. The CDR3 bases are TGCAGCGCCCGACTACAGGGGGCGGGCTATGGCTACACCTTC. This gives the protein CSARLQGAGYGYTF.

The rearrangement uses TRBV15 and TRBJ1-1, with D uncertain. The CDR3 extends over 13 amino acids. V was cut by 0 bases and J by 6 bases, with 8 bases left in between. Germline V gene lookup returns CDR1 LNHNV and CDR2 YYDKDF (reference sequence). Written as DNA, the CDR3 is TGTGCCACCAGCAGAGATCAAAGGGCTGAAGCTTTCTTT. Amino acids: CATSRDQRAEAFF.

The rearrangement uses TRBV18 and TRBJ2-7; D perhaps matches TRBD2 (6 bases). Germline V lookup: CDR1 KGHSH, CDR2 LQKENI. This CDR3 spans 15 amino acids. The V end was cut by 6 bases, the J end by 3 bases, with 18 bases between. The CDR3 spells CASSPGTGSIYEQYF. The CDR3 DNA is TGTGCCAGCTCCCCGGGAACCGGGAGCATCTACGAGCAGTACTTC.